The rows below give T cell receptor beta chains drawn from one sample of a study of blood T cells in healthy people across ages. TCRdb called the 5' RACE reads again in MiXCR, with one record for every CDR3 protein. This repertoire shows about 970,000 distinct CDR3 sequences, roughly 51% found once; its top ten account for 20% to 25%. Material for sequencing was blood. The receptors originated from a woman aged 55-75 years in good health. Both conserved end residues are part of each CDR3. Each record gives: V gene, clone size, J gene, D gene, CDR3 DNA, CDR3 protein. The D gene is left open where the match is weak. Expanded clones get a size class; other rows say once, few or many, or leave the size out.

V gene: TRBV15; clone size: NA; J gene: TRBJ1-2; D gene: NA; CDR3 DNA: TGTGCCACCAGCAGAGATTTGGGGGGGCTCTATGGCTACACCTTC; CDR3 protein: CATSRDLGGLYGYTF
V gene: TRBV5-1; clone size: few; J gene: TRBJ2-6; D gene: NA; CDR3 DNA: TGCGCCAGCAGCTTGGCCGCCTCTGGGGCCAACGTCCTGACTTTC; CDR3 protein: CASSLAASGANVLTF
V gene: TRBV10-3; clone size: few; J gene: TRBJ2-7; D gene: TRBD2; CDR3 DNA: TGTGCCATCGGACTAGCGGGGTACGAGCAGTACTTC; CDR3 protein: CAIGLAGYEQYF
V gene: TRBV6-2/TRBV6-3; clone size: few; J gene: TRBJ2-5; D gene: NA; CDR3 DNA: TGTGCCAGCGCAGGGCAAGAGACCCAGTACTTC; CDR3 protein: CASAGQETQYF
V gene: TRBV3-1; clone size: NA; J gene: TRBJ1-5; D gene: NA; CDR3 DNA: TGTGCCAGCAGCCAAGGTCAGGGAATACGGGACAATCAGCCCCAGCATTTT; CDR3 protein: CASSQGQGIRDNQPQHF
V gene: TRBV20-1; clone size: NA; J gene: TRBJ2-1; D gene: NA; CDR3 DNA: TGCAGTGCCGAGAGACGCCTACACAATGAGCAGTTCTTC; CDR3 protein: CSAERRLHNEQFF
V gene: TRBV5-4; clone size: NA; J gene: TRBJ2-3; D gene: TRBD1; CDR3 DNA: TGTGCCAGCAGCGCCGACAGGGGGTTATCGTATTTT; CDR3 protein: CASSADRGLSYF
V gene: TRBV4-3; clone size: NA; J gene: TRBJ2-7; D gene: NA; CDR3 DNA: TGCGCCAGTGGGAACGGGGCTAGGGATGAGCAGTACTTC; CDR3 protein: CASGNGARDEQYF
V gene: TRBV6-1; clone size: NA; J gene: TRBJ2-6; D gene: NA; CDR3 DNA: TGTGCCAGCAGAAAACAGGGATTTGGGGCCAACGTCCTGACTTTC; CDR3 protein: CASRKQGFGANVLTF
V gene: TRBV13; clone size: NA; J gene: TRBJ2-7; D gene: TRBD2; CDR3 DNA: TGTGCCAGCAGCCCTAGCGGGAGGGCCATATCCTACGAGCAGTACTTC; CDR3 protein: CASSPSGRAISYEQYF
V gene: TRBV20-1; clone size: NA; J gene: TRBJ2-7; D gene: NA; CDR3 DNA: TGCAGTGCTAGTATACCAAGGCGGGGAAAGAACGAGCAGTACTTC; CDR3 protein: CSASIPRRGKNEQYF
V gene: TRBV7-2; clone size: few; J gene: TRBJ2-5; D gene: NA; CDR3 DNA: TGTGCCAGCAGCCCCGTAGTATTAGGGACCCAGTACTTC; CDR3 protein: CASSPVVLGTQYF
V gene: TRBV6-2/TRBV6-3; clone size: NA; J gene: TRBJ1-1; D gene: NA; CDR3 DNA: TGTGCCAGCGGGACGGCGATTGAAGCTTTCTTT; CDR3 protein: CASGTAIEAFF
V gene: TRBV27; clone size: NA; J gene: TRBJ2-7; D gene: NA; CDR3 DNA: TGTGCCAGCAGTTTTTTTAGGGACCCGGCTCCCTACGAGCAGTACTTC; CDR3 protein: CASSFFRDPAPYEQYF
V gene: TRBV18; clone size: NA; J gene: TRBJ2-7; D gene: NA; CDR3 DNA: TGTGCCAGCTCACCACTTGTAGGAGGTAAACTCTCCTACAATGAGCAGTACTTC; CDR3 protein: CASSPLVGGKLSYNEQYF
V gene: TRBV12-3/TRBV12-4; clone size: NA; J gene: TRBJ2-3; D gene: NA; CDR3 DNA: TGTGCCAGCAGTACAGGACTCCACACGCAGTATTTT; CDR3 protein: CASSTGLHTQYF
V gene: TRBV7-3; clone size: NA; J gene: TRBJ2-3; D gene: TRBD2; CDR3 DNA: TGTGCCAGCAGCCATGAGACTAGCGGGAAAGGGAGGGTCCAGGGATACACAGATACGCAGTATTTT; CDR3 protein: CASSHETSGKGRVQGYTDTQYF
V gene: TRBV4-1; clone size: NA; J gene: TRBJ2-1; D gene: NA; CDR3 DNA: TGCGCCAGCAGCCAAACTCTTTTCCCAGGAGGAGATGAGCAGTTCTTC; CDR3 protein: CASSQTLFPGGDEQFF
V gene: TRBV4-2; clone size: NA; J gene: TRBJ2-7; D gene: TRBD1; CDR3 DNA: TGTGCCAGCAGCCAACCCGGGACAGTGGGATTATACGAGCAGTACTTC; CDR3 protein: CASSQPGTVGLYEQYF
V gene: TRBV11-2; clone size: NA; J gene: TRBJ2-5; D gene: NA; CDR3 DNA: TGTGCCAGCAGCCCCCAGGGTTCTGGGGAGACCCAGTACTTC; CDR3 protein: CASSPQGSGETQYF
V gene: TRBV7-9; clone size: NA; J gene: TRBJ1-4; D gene: NA; CDR3 DNA: TGTGCCAGCAGCTTAAGGGCCGCCCGGGGGGCGAATGAAAAACTGTTTTTT; CDR3 protein: CASSLRAARGANEKLFF
V gene: TRBV18; clone size: NA; J gene: TRBJ2-3; D gene: NA; CDR3 DNA: TGTGCCAGCTCACTAGTAATGGAAAATACGCAGTATTTT; CDR3 protein: CASSLVMENTQYF
V gene: TRBV24-1; clone size: few; J gene: TRBJ2-3; D gene: NA; CDR3 DNA: TGTGCCACCAGTGATCGGGACACCTTCACAGATACGCAGTATTTT; CDR3 protein: CATSDRDTFTDTQYF
V gene: TRBV5-1; clone size: few; J gene: TRBJ2-3; D gene: TRBD1; CDR3 DNA: TGCGCCAGCAGCCACCAGGGACAGGGGGTGCCCACAGATACGCAGTATTTT; CDR3 protein: CASSHQGQGVPTDTQYF
V gene: TRBV20-1; clone size: few; J gene: TRBJ1-4; D gene: TRBD1; CDR3 DNA: TGCAGTGCCCCGCGAATGGACAGGGGGCTCTTTGAAAAACTGTTTTTT; CDR3 protein: CSAPRMDRGLFEKLFF
V gene: TRBV7-2; clone size: NA; J gene: TRBJ2-7; D gene: TRBD2; CDR3 DNA: TGTGCCAGCAGCTCTGAGCTAGCGGGGGGCTACGAGCAGTACTTC; CDR3 protein: CASSSELAGGYEQYF
V gene: TRBV5-1; clone size: NA; J gene: TRBJ2-5; D gene: TRBD1; CDR3 DNA: TGCGCCAGCAGCTTGGGGGGACAGAGACAAGAGACCCAGTACTTC; CDR3 protein: CASSLGGQRQETQYF
V gene: TRBV28; clone size: NA; J gene: TRBJ2-3; D gene: NA; CDR3 DNA: TGTGCCAGCAGTTTATTAGCACTGGCTACAGATACGCAGTATTTT; CDR3 protein: CASSLLALATDTQYF
V gene: TRBV29-1; clone size: NA; J gene: TRBJ2-1; D gene: NA; CDR3 DNA: TGCAGCGTTGAGGATCGAAGACTAGCCCAAGGGGGGTTCTTC; CDR3 protein: CSVEDRRLAQGGFF
V gene: TRBV4-1; clone size: NA; J gene: TRBJ2-7; D gene: TRBD2; CDR3 DNA: TGCGCCAGCCGGTCGAGCGGGAGGGGCTCCTACGAGCAGTACTTC; CDR3 protein: CASRSSGRGSYEQYF
V gene: TRBV7-9; clone size: NA; J gene: TRBJ2-7; D gene: TRBD2; CDR3 DNA: TGTGCCAGCAGCCACGCGGGGGATCCCTACGAGCAGTACTTC; CDR3 protein: CASSHAGDPYEQYF
V gene: TRBV7-2; clone size: NA; J gene: TRBJ2-7; D gene: TRBD2; CDR3 DNA: TGTGCCAGCAGCAGGAATAGCGGGTCCGGTTTCTACGAGCAGTACTTC; CDR3 protein: CASSRNSGSGFYEQYF
V gene: TRBV7-2; clone size: NA; J gene: TRBJ2-1; D gene: TRBD1; CDR3 DNA: TGTGCCAGCAGCTTAGCTCGCCTAACAGGGGCAGCGGCAAATGAGCAGTTCTTC; CDR3 protein: CASSLARLTGAAANEQFF
V gene: TRBV6-2/TRBV6-3; clone size: NA; J gene: TRBJ1-1; D gene: NA; CDR3 DNA: TGTGCCAGCAGCAGGCAGGGGTCAGCTTTCTTT; CDR3 protein: CASSRQGSAFF
V gene: TRBV2; clone size: NA; J gene: TRBJ2-7; D gene: TRBD1; CDR3 DNA: TGTGCCAGCAGTGAAGGTCGTACAGGGGCCTCCGAGCAGTACTTC; CDR3 protein: CASSEGRTGASEQYF
V gene: TRBV3-1; clone size: NA; J gene: TRBJ2-1; D gene: TRBD2; CDR3 DNA: TGTGCCAGCAGCAATCGACTAGCGGGAGGGTATGAGCAGTTCTTC; CDR3 protein: CASSNRLAGGYEQFF
V gene: TRBV6-2/TRBV6-3; clone size: NA; J gene: TRBJ2-7; D gene: TRBD2; CDR3 DNA: TGTGCCAGCAGTTACTCGCCCTCAGCGGGAGATCGATACGAGCAGTACTTC; CDR3 protein: CASSYSPSAGDRYEQYF
V gene: TRBV7-9; clone size: NA; J gene: TRBJ2-7; D gene: NA; CDR3 DNA: TGTGCCAGCAGCCCGAGAAGAGGCAGGGCGGGCGAGCAGTACTTC; CDR3 protein: CASSPRRGRAGEQYF
V gene: TRBV25-1; clone size: few; J gene: TRBJ2-3; D gene: NA; CDR3 DNA: TGTGCCAGCAGTGAATATGGCGGGGGCCTGACAGATACGCAGTATTTT; CDR3 protein: CASSEYGGGLTDTQYF
V gene: TRBV6-2/TRBV6-3; clone size: NA; J gene: TRBJ1-2; D gene: NA; CDR3 DNA: TGTGCCAGCAGTTACCCTCCTCTTCAGCTACTTCATGGCTACACCTTC; CDR3 protein: CASSYPPLQLLHGYTF
V gene: TRBV6-5; clone size: few; J gene: TRBJ2-5; D gene: TRBD2; CDR3 DNA: TGTGCCAGCAGTTACTCGGGACTAGCGAGGCCGAAGACCCAGTACTTC; CDR3 protein: CASSYSGLARPKTQYF
V gene: TRBV20-1; clone size: NA; J gene: TRBJ1-5; D gene: NA; CDR3 DNA: TGCAGTGCGGCGAAATATAGCAATCAGCCCCAGCATTTT; CDR3 protein: CSAAKYSNQPQHF
V gene: TRBV7-2; clone size: few; J gene: TRBJ2-7; D gene: TRBD2; CDR3 DNA: TGTGCCAGCAGCCCGAGCGGGGGGTCTAGCTCCTACGAGCAGTACTTC; CDR3 protein: CASSPSGGSSSYEQYF
V gene: TRBV21-1; clone size: few; J gene: TRBJ2-7; D gene: NA; CDR3 DNA: TGTGCCAGCAGCAAAGGGAAAGGTACCTACGAGCAGTACTTC; CDR3 protein: CASSKGKGTYEQYF
V gene: TRBV29-1; clone size: few; J gene: TRBJ2-1; D gene: NA; CDR3 DNA: TGCAGCGTTTCCAGGGTAGCGGACTACAATGAGCAGTTCTTC; CDR3 protein: CSVSRVADYNEQFF
V gene: TRBV7-2; clone size: NA; J gene: TRBJ1-1; D gene: NA; CDR3 DNA: TGTGCCAGCAGCCCAATCGACAGAATGCACACTGAAGCTTTCTTT; CDR3 protein: CASSPIDRMHTEAFF
V gene: TRBV7-2; clone size: few; J gene: TRBJ2-4; D gene: NA; CDR3 DNA: TGTGCCAGCAGCTTGTATATGGGGTCGGAAAACATTCAGTACTTC; CDR3 protein: CASSLYMGSENIQYF
V gene: TRBV29-1; clone size: NA; J gene: TRBJ2-3; D gene: TRBD2; CDR3 DNA: TGCAGCGTAGCCGGACCCGGGGGGGTTACAGATACGCAGTATTTT; CDR3 protein: CSVAGPGGVTDTQYF
V gene: TRBV20-1; clone size: NA; J gene: TRBJ2-7; D gene: TRBD2; CDR3 DNA: TGCAGTGCTAGAGCAGCGGGAGGTTCCTCTGCCCAGTACTTC; CDR3 protein: CSARAAGGSSAQYF
V gene: TRBV29-1; clone size: NA; J gene: TRBJ2-1; D gene: TRBD2; CDR3 DNA: TGCAGCGTTGAAGGGGGTGGGACTAGCGGGAGTTGGTACAATGAGCAGTTCTTC; CDR3 protein: CSVEGGGTSGSWYNEQFF
V gene: TRBV10-3; clone size: NA; J gene: TRBJ2-1; D gene: NA; CDR3 DNA: TGTGCCATCAGGGATGCGTGGAGTGAGCAGTTCTTC; CDR3 protein: CAIRDAWSEQFF
V gene: TRBV2; clone size: few; J gene: TRBJ2-5; D gene: TRBD2; CDR3 DNA: TGTGCCAGCAGTGAAGAAGGGACTAGCGGGAGAACCCAGTACTTC; CDR3 protein: CASSEEGTSGRTQYF
V gene: TRBV12-3/TRBV12-4; clone size: few; J gene: TRBJ1-4; D gene: NA; CDR3 DNA: TGTGCCAGCAGCCTATATGCAACTAATGAAAAACTGTTTTTT; CDR3 protein: CASSLYATNEKLFF
V gene: TRBV4-3; clone size: NA; J gene: TRBJ2-2; D gene: NA; CDR3 DNA: TGCGCCAGCAGCCAAGATGGGGGCGGGAGATCTTTCGGGGAGCTGTTTTTT; CDR3 protein: CASSQDGGGRSFGELFF
V gene: TRBV15; clone size: once; J gene: TRBJ2-7; D gene: NA; CDR3 DNA: TGTGCCACCAGCAGAGGCTACGAGCAGTGCTTC; CDR3 protein: CATSRGYEQCF